This T cell receptor (beta chain) was identified in a study of T cells in Graves' hyperthyroidism and ophthalmopathy. Isolation of PBMCs was performed on 10 ml fresh peripheral blood. TCR beta CDR3 region amplification was performed from RNA transcripts. The HTBI primer set served for first-round RT-PCR of the TCR CDR3. A single record per CDR3 protein comes from TCRdb applying MiXCR to the multiplex PCR reads. Here the sample spans some 350,000 distinct CDR3 sequences, about 18% being singletons. Broader study findings: Expanded thyroid clonotypes (above 0.001) were mostly also found in blood. Before onset, by a median of around six months, the model predicted ophthalmopathy.

The CDR3 length is 18 residues. V was pared by 1 base and J by 2 bases, with 7 bases of the junction left unmatched. The germline V gene has CDR1 MGHRA and CDR2 YSYEKL. This clonotype was counted a few times. Its antigen is unknown. The chain links TRBV4-1 to TRBJ2-4, with 11 positions matching TRBD2. The sequenced material came from blood. The sequence derives from a woman aged 18-29 years with Graves' hyperthyroidism. This CDR3 is CASSQGVAGGLPKNIQYF. As DNA, the CDR3 is TGCGCCAGCAGCCAAGGAGTAGCGGGGGGGCTTCCCAAAAACATTCAGTACTTC.